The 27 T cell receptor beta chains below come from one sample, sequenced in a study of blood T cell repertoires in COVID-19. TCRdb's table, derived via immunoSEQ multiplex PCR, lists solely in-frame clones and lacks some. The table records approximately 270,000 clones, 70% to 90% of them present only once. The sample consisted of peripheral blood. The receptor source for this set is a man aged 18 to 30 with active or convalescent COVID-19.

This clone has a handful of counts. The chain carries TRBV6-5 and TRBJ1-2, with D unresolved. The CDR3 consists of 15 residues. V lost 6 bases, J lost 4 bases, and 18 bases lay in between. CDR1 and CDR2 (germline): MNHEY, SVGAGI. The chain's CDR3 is CASSRKSPGIYGYTF. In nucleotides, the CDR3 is TGTGCCAGCAGCCGGAAGAGTCCGGGGATCTATGGCTACACCTTC.

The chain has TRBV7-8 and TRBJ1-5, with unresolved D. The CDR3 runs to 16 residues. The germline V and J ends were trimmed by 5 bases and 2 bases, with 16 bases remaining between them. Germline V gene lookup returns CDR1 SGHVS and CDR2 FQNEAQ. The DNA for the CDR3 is TGTGCCAGCAGCCTTGAGAGAAGTCTGGGCAATCAGCCCCAGCATTTT. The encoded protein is CASSLERSLGNQPQHF.

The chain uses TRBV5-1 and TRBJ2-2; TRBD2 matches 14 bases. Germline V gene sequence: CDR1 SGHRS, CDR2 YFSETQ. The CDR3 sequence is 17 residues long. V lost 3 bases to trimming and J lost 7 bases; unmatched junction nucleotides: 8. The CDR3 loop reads CASSWGTSGGSSGELFF. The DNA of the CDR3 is TGCGCCAGCAGCTGGGGGACTAGCGGGGGATCGAGCGGGGAGCTGTTTTTT.

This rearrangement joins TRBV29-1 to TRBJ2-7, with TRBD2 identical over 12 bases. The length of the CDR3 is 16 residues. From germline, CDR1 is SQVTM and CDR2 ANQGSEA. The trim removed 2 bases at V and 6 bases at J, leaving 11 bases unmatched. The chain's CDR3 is CSVEPLAGGLLGEQYF. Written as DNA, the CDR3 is TGCAGCGTTGAACCCCTAGCGGGAGGGCTCCTTGGCGAGCAGTACTTC.

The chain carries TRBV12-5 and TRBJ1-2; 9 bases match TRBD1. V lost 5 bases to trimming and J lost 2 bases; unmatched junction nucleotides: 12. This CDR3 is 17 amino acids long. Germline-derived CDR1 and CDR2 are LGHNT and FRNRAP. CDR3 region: CASGSFPPGQGNYGYTF. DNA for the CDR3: TGTGCTAGTGGTAGCTTCCCTCCGGGACAGGGAAACTATGGCTACACCTTC.

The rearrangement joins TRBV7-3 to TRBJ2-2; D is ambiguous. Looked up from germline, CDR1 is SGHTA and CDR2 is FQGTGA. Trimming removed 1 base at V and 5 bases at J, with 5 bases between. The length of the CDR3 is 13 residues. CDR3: CASSLKTTGELFF. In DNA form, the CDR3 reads TGTGCCAGCAGCTTAAAGACTACCGGGGAGCTGTTTTTT.

CDR3 in amino acids: CASSKAADRGWTEAFF. DNA for the CDR3: TGTGCCAGCAGCAAAGCGGCAGACAGGGGGTGGACTGAAGCTTTCTTT. The chain has TRBV21-1 and TRBJ1-1; TRBD1 is the table's D call, not checked against the DNA. TRBV21-1 has pseudogene status. The CDR3 totals 16 residues.

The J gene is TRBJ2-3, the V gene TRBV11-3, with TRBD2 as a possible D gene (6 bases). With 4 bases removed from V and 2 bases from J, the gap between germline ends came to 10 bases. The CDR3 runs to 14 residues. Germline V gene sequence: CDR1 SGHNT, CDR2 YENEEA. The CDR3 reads CASSSGTSTDTQYF. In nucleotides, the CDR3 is TGTGCCAGCAGCTCCGGGACTTCCACAGATACGCAGTATTTT.

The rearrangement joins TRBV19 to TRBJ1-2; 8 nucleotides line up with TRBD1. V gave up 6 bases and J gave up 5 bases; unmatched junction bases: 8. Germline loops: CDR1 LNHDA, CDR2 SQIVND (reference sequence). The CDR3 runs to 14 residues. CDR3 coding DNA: TGTGCCAGTAGCCGGGACAGGCGAAGATATGGCTACACCTTC. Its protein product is CASSRDRRRYGYTF.

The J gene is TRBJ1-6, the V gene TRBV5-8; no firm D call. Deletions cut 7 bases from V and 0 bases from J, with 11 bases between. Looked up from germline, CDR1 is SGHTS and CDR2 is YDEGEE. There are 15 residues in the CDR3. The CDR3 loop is CASETRSSYNSPLHF. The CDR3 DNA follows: TGTGCCAGCGAAACGAGAAGCTCCTATAATTCACCCCTCCACTTT.

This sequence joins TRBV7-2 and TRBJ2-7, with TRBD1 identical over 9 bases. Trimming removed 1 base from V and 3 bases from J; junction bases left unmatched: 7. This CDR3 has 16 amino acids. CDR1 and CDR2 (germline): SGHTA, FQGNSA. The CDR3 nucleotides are TGTGCCAGCAGCTTAGTTCCGGGACAGGGCTTCTACGAGCAGTACTTC. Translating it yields CASSLVPGQGFYEQYF. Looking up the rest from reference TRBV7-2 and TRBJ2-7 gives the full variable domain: GAGVSQSPSNKVTEKGKDVELRCDPISGHTALYWYRQSLGQGLEFLIYFQGNSAPDKSGLPSDRFSAERTGGSVSTLTIQRTQQEDSAVYLCASSLVPGQGFYEQYFGPGTRLTVT.

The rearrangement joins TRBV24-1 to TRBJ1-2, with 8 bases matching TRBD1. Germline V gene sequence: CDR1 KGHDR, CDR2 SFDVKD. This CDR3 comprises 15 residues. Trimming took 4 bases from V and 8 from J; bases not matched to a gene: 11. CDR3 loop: CATSDHDRGAMGYTF. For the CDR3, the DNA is TGTGCCACCAGTGACCATGACAGGGGAGCGATGGGCTACACCTTC.

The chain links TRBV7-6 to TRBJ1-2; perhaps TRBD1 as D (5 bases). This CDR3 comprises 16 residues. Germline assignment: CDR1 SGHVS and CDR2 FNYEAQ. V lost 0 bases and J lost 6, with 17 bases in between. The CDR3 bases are TGTGCCAGCAGCTTAGCCCAGGGCGTAGAAAGGGATGGCTACACCTTC. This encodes CASSLAQGVERDGYTF.

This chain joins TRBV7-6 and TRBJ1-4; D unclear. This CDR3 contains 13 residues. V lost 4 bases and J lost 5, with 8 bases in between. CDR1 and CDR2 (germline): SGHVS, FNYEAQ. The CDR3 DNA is TGTGCCAGCAGCTCGAAAGCCAATGAAAAACTGTTTTTT. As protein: CASSSKANEKLFF.

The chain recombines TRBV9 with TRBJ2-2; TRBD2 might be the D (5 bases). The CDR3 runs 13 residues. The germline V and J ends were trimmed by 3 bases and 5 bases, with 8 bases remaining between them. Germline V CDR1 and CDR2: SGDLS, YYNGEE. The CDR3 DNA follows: TGTGCCAGCAGCGCGAGCGGAACCGGGGAGCTGTTTTTT. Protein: CASSASGTGELFF.

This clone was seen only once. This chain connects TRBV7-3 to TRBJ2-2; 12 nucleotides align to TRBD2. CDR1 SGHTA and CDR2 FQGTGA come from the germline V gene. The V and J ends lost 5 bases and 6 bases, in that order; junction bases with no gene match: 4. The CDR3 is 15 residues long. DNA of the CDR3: TGTGCCAGCAGCCCGACTAGCGGGAGTTCCGGGGAGCTGTTTTTT. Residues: CASSPTSGSSGELFF.

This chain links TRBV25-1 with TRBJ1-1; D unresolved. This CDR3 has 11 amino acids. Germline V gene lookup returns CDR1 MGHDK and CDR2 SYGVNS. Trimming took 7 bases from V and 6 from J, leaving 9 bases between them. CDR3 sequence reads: CASIGVSEAFF. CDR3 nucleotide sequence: TGTGCCAGCATAGGAGTCTCTGAAGCTTTCTTT.

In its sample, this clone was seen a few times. DNA for the CDR3: TGTGCCAGCAGCGAGACTAGCGGGGGGGCGGAGACCCAGTACTTC. Protein: CASSETSGGAETQYF. V usage is TRBV6-5 and J usage is TRBJ2-5; 14 bases agree with TRBD2. There are 15 residues in the CDR3. Germline loops: CDR1 MNHEY, CDR2 SVGAGI. V lost 6 bases, J lost 5 bases, and 5 bases stayed unmatched.

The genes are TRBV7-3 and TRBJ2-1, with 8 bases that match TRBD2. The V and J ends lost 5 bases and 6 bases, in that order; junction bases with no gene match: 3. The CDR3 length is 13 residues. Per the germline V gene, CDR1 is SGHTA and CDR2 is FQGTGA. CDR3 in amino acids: CASSVSGTNEQFF. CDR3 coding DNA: TGTGCCAGCAGCGTTAGCGGGACCAATGAGCAGTTCTTC. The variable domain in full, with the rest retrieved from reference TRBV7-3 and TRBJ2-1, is GAGVSQTPSNKVTEKGKYVELRCDPISGHTALYWYRQSLGQGPEFLIYFQGTGAADDSGLPNDRFFAVRPEGSVSTLKIQRTERGDSAVYLCASSVSGTNEQFFGPGTRLTVL.

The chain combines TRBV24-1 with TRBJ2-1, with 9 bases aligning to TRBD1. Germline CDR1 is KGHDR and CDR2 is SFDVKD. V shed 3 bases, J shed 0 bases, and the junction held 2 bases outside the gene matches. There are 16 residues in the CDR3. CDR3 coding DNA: TGTGCCACCAGTGATCCGGGACAGGGCTCCTACAATGAGCAGTTCTTC. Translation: CATSDPGQGSYNEQFF.

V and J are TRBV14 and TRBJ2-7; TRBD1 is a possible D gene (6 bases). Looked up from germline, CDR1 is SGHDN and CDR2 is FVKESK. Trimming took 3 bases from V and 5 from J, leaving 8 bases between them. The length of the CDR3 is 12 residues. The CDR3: CASSHRGNEQYF. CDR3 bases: TGTGCCAGCAGCCACAGGGGAAACGAGCAGTACTTC.

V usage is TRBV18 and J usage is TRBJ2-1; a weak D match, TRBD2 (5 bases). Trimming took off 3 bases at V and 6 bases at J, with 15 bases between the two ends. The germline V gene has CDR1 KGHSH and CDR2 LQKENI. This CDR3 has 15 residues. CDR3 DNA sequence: TGTGCCAGCTCACCGACTTTTTTAAGCGGCAATGAGCAGTTCTTC. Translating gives CASSPTFLSGNEQFF.

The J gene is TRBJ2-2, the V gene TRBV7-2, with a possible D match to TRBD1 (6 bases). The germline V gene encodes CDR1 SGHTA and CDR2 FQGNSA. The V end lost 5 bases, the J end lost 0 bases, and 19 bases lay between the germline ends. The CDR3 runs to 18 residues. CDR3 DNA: TGTGCCAGCAGCCCTAGGGCAGGGGCGTGGGCGAACACCGGGGAGCTGTTTTTT. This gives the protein CASSPRAGAWANTGELFF.

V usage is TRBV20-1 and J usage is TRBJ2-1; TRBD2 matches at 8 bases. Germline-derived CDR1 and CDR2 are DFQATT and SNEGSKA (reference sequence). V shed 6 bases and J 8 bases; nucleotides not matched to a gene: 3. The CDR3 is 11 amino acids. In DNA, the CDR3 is TGCAGTGCCTGGACTAGCTATGAGCAGTTCTTC. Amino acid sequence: CSAWTSYEQFF.

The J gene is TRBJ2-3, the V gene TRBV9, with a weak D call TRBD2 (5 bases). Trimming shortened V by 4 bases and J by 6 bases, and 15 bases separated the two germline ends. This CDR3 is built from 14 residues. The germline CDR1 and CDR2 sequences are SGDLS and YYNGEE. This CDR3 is CASSPQTTSDTQYF. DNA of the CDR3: TGTGCCAGCAGCCCTCAGACTACCTCGGATACGCAGTATTTT.

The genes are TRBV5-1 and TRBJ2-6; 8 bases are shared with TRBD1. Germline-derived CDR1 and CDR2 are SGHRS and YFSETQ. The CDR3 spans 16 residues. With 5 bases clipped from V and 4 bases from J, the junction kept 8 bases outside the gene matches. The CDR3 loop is CASRFQGARGANVLTF. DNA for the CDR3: TGCGCCAGCAGGTTTCAGGGGGCGCGCGGGGCCAACGTCCTGACTTTC.

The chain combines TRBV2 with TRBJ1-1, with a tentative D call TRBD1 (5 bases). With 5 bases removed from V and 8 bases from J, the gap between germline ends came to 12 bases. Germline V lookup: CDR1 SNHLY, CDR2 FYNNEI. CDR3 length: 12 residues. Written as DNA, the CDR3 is TGTGCCAGCAGTCGGGGACTGTCGGAAGCTTTCTTT. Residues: CASSRGLSEAFF.